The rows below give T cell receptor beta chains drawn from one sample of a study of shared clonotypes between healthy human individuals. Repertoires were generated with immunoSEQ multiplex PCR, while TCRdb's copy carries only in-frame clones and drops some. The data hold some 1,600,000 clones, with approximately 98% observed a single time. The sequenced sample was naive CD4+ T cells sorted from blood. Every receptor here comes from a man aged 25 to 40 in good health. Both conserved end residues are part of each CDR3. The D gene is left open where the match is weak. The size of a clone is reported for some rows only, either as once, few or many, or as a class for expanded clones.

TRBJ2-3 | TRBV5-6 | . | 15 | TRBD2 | TGTGCCAGCAGCCTAGCGGGAACTAGCACAGATACGCAGTATTTT | CASSLAGTSTDTQYF
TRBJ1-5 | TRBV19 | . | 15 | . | TGTGCCAGTACCCTTGAACATCCGAGCAATCAGCCCCAGCATTTT | CASTLEHPSNQPQHF
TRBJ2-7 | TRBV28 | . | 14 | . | TGTGCCAGCAGTTACGGGCGACAGCACTACGAGCAGTACTTC | CASSYGRQHYEQYF
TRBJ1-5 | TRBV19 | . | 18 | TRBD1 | TGTGCCAGTAGTATGGCCGGGACAGCCATCCTAAGAGATCAGCCCCAGCATTTT | CASSMAGTAILRDQPQHF
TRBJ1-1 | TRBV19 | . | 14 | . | TGTGCCAGTAGTATCCAGGGGTTGAACACTGAAGCTTTCTTT | CASSIQGLNTEAFF
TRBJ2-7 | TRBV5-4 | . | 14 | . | TGTGCCAGCAGTTCCCGGGACCCCGGGTACGAGCAGTACTTC | CASSSRDPGYEQYF
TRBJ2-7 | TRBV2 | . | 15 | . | TGTGCCAGCAGTGAAGGGCCAGGGCTCGCCTACGAGCAGTACTTC | CASSEGPGLAYEQYF
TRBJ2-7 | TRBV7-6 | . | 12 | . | TGTGCCAGCAGCGAACCCCTGTCCGAGCAGTACTTC | CASSEPLSEQYF
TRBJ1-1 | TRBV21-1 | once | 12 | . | TGTGCCAGCGGGCAGACGAACACTGAAGCTTTCTTT | CASGQTNTEAFF
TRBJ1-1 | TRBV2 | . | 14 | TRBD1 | TGTGCCAGCACCAGCAGGGGGCGTACCACTGAAGCTTTCTTT | CASTSRGRTTEAFF